This T cell receptor (beta chain) comes out of a study of blood T cell repertoires in COVID-19. J lost 4 bases, V lost 0 bases, and 4 bases had no gene match. The CDR3 spans 15 residues. The germline CDR1 and CDR2 sequences are GTSNPN and SVGIG (reference sequence). Clones were sequenced by immunoSEQ multiplex PCR, and TCRdb holds only the in-frame ones, with some missing. The sample lists over 250,000 clones; 85% to 90% were seen once. This receptor was obtained from a woman aged 55 to 70 who had recovered from COVID-19. This chain uses TRBV30 with TRBJ1-2, with 11 bases lining up with TRBD1. Source material: PBMCs or T cells enriched from blood (not recorded which). CDR3 protein: CAWSVPGTGGYGYTF. The CDR3 DNA follows: TGTGCCTGGAGTGTACCCGGGACAGGGGGCTATGGCTACACCTTC.